This TCR beta chain was sequenced during a study of molecular identifiers for immune sequencing clone quantification. Via MiXCR, TCRdb re-called the PCR reads, giving one row per CDR3 protein. Of hundreds of thousands of distinct CDR3 sequences listed, around 25% are singletons. This clonotype was seen at least ten times. This clonotype originated in a human donor in good health. Some libraries in this study had Jurkat cell RNA spiked in. The specimen was naive CD8+ T cells from blood, with Jurkat cell RNA spiked in. The sample's subset: FACS-sorted CD8+CD4-CCR7+CD45RA+ naive T cells.

The CDR3 nucleotides are TGTGCCAGCAGTCGCCCCAGGGATCTGACCTACGAGCAGTACTTC. Encoded protein: CASSRPRDLTYEQYF. The rearrangement links TRBV28 to TRBJ2-7; D is possibly TRBD1 (5 bases). Deletions cut 5 bases from V and 2 bases from J, with 16 bases between. Germline CDR1 and CDR2: MDHEN and SYDVKM. This CDR3 is 15 amino acids long.